This T cell receptor (beta chain) derives from a study of blood T cell repertoires in COVID-19. Per the study methods: Nucleated cell number was recorded as an estimate derived from reference gene primer amplification. Measured with immunoSEQ multiplex PCR; TCRdb has only the in-frame clones, and not every one. That table supplies the V and J calls and clone size; D and trimming were determined from the DNA. The table has about 260,000 clones, roughly 83% seen once; the top ten hold about 5%. This receptor was obtained from a man aged 60 to 69 who had recovered from COVID-19. The sequenced sample consisted of peripheral blood.

The CDR3 DNA reads TGTGCCAGCAGCCAAACCAGAAGTGAGCAGTTCTTC. This translates into CASSQTRSEQFF. V and J are TRBV3-1 (or the pseudogene TRBV3-2) and TRBJ2-1; D unresolved. This CDR3 spans 12 amino acids. The germline CDR1 and CDR2 sequences are LGHDT and YNNKEL (reference sequence). Between the trimmed V and J ends, which lost 2 bases and 9 bases, there was a span of 8 bases.